The 21 T cell receptor beta chains presented below share a single source sample, sequenced in a study of shared clonotypes between healthy human individuals. The naive CD8 subset, CD45RO-negative cells positively selected for CCR7, excluded terminally differentiated effector memory CD45RA+ cells. The method was immunoSEQ multiplex PCR; TCRdb's version includes in-frame clones alone and lacks a portion of them. The table includes over 2,000,000 clones, roughly 95% detected once. Sequences were obtained from naive CD8+ T cells from PBMCs. These receptors were collected from a man between 18 and 35 years old in good health. Some clones in this sample may be carry-over from other donors' samples.

V gene TRBV14 combines with J gene TRBJ2-7; tentatively, D is TRBD2 (6 bases). CDR3 length equals 14 residues. CDR1 SGHDN and CDR2 FVKESK come from the germline V gene. V lost 4 bases, J lost 3 bases, and 13 bases lay in between. CDR3 nucleotides: TGTGCCAGCAGCCCAAGCCCGGGAGACTACGAGCAGTACTTC. Protein product: CASSPSPGDYEQYF.

CDR3 bases: TGTGCCAGCAGCTTATTGTCGGGGATTGGCAATGAGCAGTTCTTC. It encodes CASSLLSGIGNEQFF. This chain links TRBV7-9 with TRBJ2-1; D is possibly TRBD2 (5 bases). With 2 bases removed from V and 6 bases from J, the gap between germline ends came to 14 bases. Germline assignment: CDR1 SEHNR and CDR2 FQNEAQ (reference sequence). The CDR3 runs 15 residues.

The V and J genes are TRBV4-1 and TRBJ1-1, with 9 bases identical to TRBD1. This CDR3 has 14 amino acids. Per germline, CDR1 MGHRA and CDR2 YSYEKL. V lost 3 bases and J lost 4; bases outside the gene matches: 3. The CDR3 here is CASSHTTGGTEAFF. The CDR3 DNA reads as TGCGCCAGCAGCCACACGACAGGGGGCACTGAAGCTTTCTTT.

This chain links TRBV28 with TRBJ1-1; D remains unclear. This CDR3 is built from 11 residues. CDR1 is MDHEN and CDR2 is SYDVKM in the germline V gene. V lost 7 bases to trimming and J lost 5 bases, with 8 bases between them. The CDR3 sequence: CASNPGTEAFF. CDR3 sequence (DNA): TGTGCCAGCAACCCCGGGACTGAAGCTTTCTTT.

The J gene is TRBJ2-6, the V gene TRBV28; no clear D. V was shortened by 3 bases and J by 2 bases, with 8 bases between the two germline ends. The germline V gene encodes CDR1 MDHEN and CDR2 SYDVKM. This CDR3 spans 15 amino acids. CDR3 amino acids: CASSLTSPGANVLTF. The CDR3 DNA reads TGTGCCAGCAGTTTGACGAGCCCTGGGGCCAACGTCCTGACTTTC.

The chain joins TRBV27 to TRBJ2-7, with D tentatively TRBD1 (5 bases). The germline V and J ends were trimmed by 7 bases and 4 bases, with 17 bases remaining between them. The CDR3 consists of 14 residues. Per germline, CDR1 MNHEY and CDR2 SMNVEV (reference sequence). The CDR3 sequence is CASTPRQGSYEQYF. The CDR3 DNA follows: TGTGCCAGCACCCCGCGCCAGGGCTCGTACGAGCAGTACTTC.

The V gene is TRBV19, the J gene TRBJ2-7; 8 positions agree with TRBD2. Germline CDR1 and CDR2: LNHDA and SQIVND (reference sequence). V gave up 0 bases and J gave up 0 bases; unmatched junction bases: 4. CDR3 length equals 16 residues. DNA of the CDR3: TGTGCCAGTAGTATAGAGGGCGGGAGGAACTCCTACGAGCAGTACTTC. It is translated as CASSIEGGRNSYEQYF.

The V and J genes are TRBV7-6 and TRBJ1-1, with 8 bases that match TRBD1. Germline CDR1 reads SGHVS; CDR2 reads FNYEAQ. Losses at the gene ends were 0 bases for V and 1 base for J; bases not matched to a gene: 4. CDR3 size: 16 residues. CDR3 loop: CASSLATGTGNTEAFF. For the CDR3, the DNA is TGTGCCAGCAGCTTAGCAACCGGGACAGGGAACACTGAAGCTTTCTTT.

This sequence joins TRBV4-3 and TRBJ1-1; tentative D call: TRBD1 (5 bases). The germline V gene encodes CDR1 LGHNA and CDR2 YSLEER. Trimming took 1 base from V and 1 from J, leaving 10 bases between them. CDR3 length: 15 amino acids. CDR3 DNA sequence: TGCGCCAGCAGCCAAGGGGGGTGGCCGAACACTGAAGCTTTCTTT. Its translation: CASSQGGWPNTEAFF.

The rearrangement links TRBV11-2 to TRBJ2-3, with 7 bases that match TRBD1. Looked up from germline, CDR1 is SGHAT and CDR2 is FQNNGV. Trimming at V came to 5 bases and at J to 2 bases, leaving 7 bases not matched to a gene. CDR3 length: 15 amino acids. CDR3 in amino acids: CASSQRDSHTDTQYF. CDR3 in DNA: TGTGCCAGCAGCCAACGGGACAGCCACACAGATACGCAGTATTTT.

The rearrangement joins TRBV5-6 to TRBJ1-2, with D possibly being TRBD1 (5 bases). The CDR3 loop spans 15 amino acids. Germline assignment: CDR1 SGHDT and CDR2 YYEEEE. Trimming took off 4 bases at V and 1 base at J, with 14 bases between the two ends. The CDR3 reads CASSPGQSVNYGYTF. The DNA for the CDR3 is TGTGCCAGCAGCCCGGGGCAGTCTGTTAACTATGGCTACACCTTC.

The rearrangement uses TRBV7-9 and TRBJ2-3; no clear D. The V gene lost 5 bases and the J gene lost 4 bases, with 13 bases spanning the gap. The CDR3 consists of 14 residues. CDR1 and CDR2 from the germline V gene are SEHNR and FQNEAQ (reference sequence). The CDR3 loop reads CASSESLGADTQYF. CDR3 in DNA: TGTGCCAGCAGCGAGAGCTTGGGCGCAGATACGCAGTATTTT.

The gene calls are TRBV6-6 and TRBJ1-2; D call uncertain. This CDR3 has 16 amino acids. Trimming removed 6 bases from V and 8 bases from J, with 25 bases in between. Germline V gene data show CDR1 as MNHNY and CDR2 as SVGAGI (reference sequence). The CDR3 is CASSTRTELGALGYTF. The CDR3 DNA follows: TGTGCCAGCAGCACCAGAACAGAGTTAGGAGCCCTAGGCTACACCTTC.

This chain links TRBV7-2 with TRBJ2-2; 9 bases agree with TRBD2. Germline assignment: CDR1 SGHTA and CDR2 FQGNSA. V trimming: 1 base; J trimming: 3 bases; junction bases outside the gene matches: 6. The CDR3 loop spans 17 amino acids. The CDR3 spells CASSLGWREGDTGELFF. The CDR3 DNA reads TGTGCCAGCAGCTTAGGATGGCGGGAGGGCGACACCGGGGAGCTGTTTTTT.

This clone was seen only once. The chain carries TRBV13 and TRBJ1-1; 11 bases map to TRBD1. Germline lookup yields CDR1 PRHDT and CDR2 FYEKMQ (reference sequence). The V gene end was trimmed by 5 bases and the J gene end by 0 bases; junction bases not matched to a gene: 5. The length of the CDR3 is 16 residues. The CDR3 DNA follows: TGTGCCAGCAGCAGCTGGACAGGGGGCTTGAACACTGAAGCTTTCTTT. Translation gives CASSSWTGGLNTEAFF.

The chain carries TRBV5-1 and TRBJ1-4; 9 positions agree with TRBD1. Germline V gives CDR1 SGHRS, CDR2 YFSETQ. After removal of 0 bases from V and 6 bases from J, the junction contained 12 bases not matched to a gene. The CDR3 has 18 residues. CDR3 loop: CASSLGFTKTGGDEKLFF. In DNA, the CDR3 is TGCGCCAGCAGCTTGGGTTTTACAAAGACAGGGGGAGATGAAAAACTGTTTTTT.

This clone was recorded only once. CDR3 loop: CASSFEFDTQYF. CDR3 coding DNA: TGTGCCAGCAGCTTCGAGTTTGATACGCAGTATTTT. The rearrangement uses TRBV7-3 and TRBJ2-3; no definite D call. Looked up from germline, CDR1 is SGHTA and CDR2 is FQGTGA. CDR3 length: 12 amino acids. V lost 3 bases and J lost 6, with 7 bases in between.

CDR3 amino acids: CASSYSIGGTFEQYF. The DNA for the CDR3 is TGTGCCAGCAGTTACTCGATTGGGGGTACCTTCGAGCAGTACTTC. The gene calls are TRBV6-5 and TRBJ2-7; D could derive from TRBD1 or TRBD2 (5 bases each). This CDR3 has 15 amino acids. Germline V CDR1 and CDR2: MNHEY, SVGAGI. V lost 0 bases and J 6 bases, leaving 15 bases between the germline ends.

The chain carries TRBV7-9 and TRBJ2-2; 12 nucleotides match TRBD2. V dropped 4 bases and J dropped 5; count of bases not matched to a gene: 11. The CDR3 totals 18 residues. The germline gives CDR1 SEHNR, CDR2 FQNEAQ (reference sequence). In DNA form, the CDR3 reads TGTGCCAGCAGCTCCCCTTCGACTAGCGGGAGACCTACCGGGGAGCTGTTTTTT. It translates to CASSSPSTSGRPTGELFF.

This sequence joins TRBV11-2 and TRBJ2-7; D gene unclear. Trimming removed 4 bases from V and 2 bases from J, with 12 bases in between. This CDR3 comprises 14 residues. Germline loops: CDR1 SGHAT, CDR2 FQNNGV. The CDR3 region has the DNA TGTGCCAGCAGCTCGGGCCGGGTAGCCTACGAGCAGTACTTC. This translates into CASSSGRVAYEQYF.

The J gene is TRBJ2-3, the V gene TRBV6-6, with D perhaps TRBD1 or TRBD2 (5 bases each). There are 15 residues in the CDR3. The germline gives CDR1 MNHNY, CDR2 SVGAGI (reference sequence). Trimming stripped 4 bases from V and 9 bases from J, with 20 bases between. The CDR3 sequence is CASSSLSGPWGTQYF. CDR3 DNA: TGTGCCAGCAGTTCTCTATCGGGACCCTGGGGCACGCAGTATTTT.